This T cell receptor (beta chain) comes out of a study of CD8 T cells in Susac syndrome. Random hexamers primed reverse transcription of roughly 0.5 to 1 ug RNA. The immunoSEQ assay covered 54 Vbeta and 13 Jbeta segments for CDR3. TCRdb fed the immunoSEQ multiplex PCR reads into MiXCR, producing one record per CDR3 protein. Of about 180,000 distinct CDR3 sequences in the sample, 95% were seen once. V lost 4 bases to trimming and J lost 7 bases; unmatched junction nucleotides: 10. Germline CDR1 and CDR2: SGDLS and YYNGEE. The CDR3 totals 15 residues. The gene calls are TRBV9 and TRBJ1-2, with 10 nucleotides matching TRBD1. The sequenced material came from CD4+ T cells from PBMCs. This TCR was sampled from a human donor with multiple sclerosis. CDR3 sequence reads: CASSKLGQGLSGYTF. The CDR3 DNA is TGTGCCAGCAGCAAATTGGGACAGGGGCTAAGTGGCTACACCTTC.